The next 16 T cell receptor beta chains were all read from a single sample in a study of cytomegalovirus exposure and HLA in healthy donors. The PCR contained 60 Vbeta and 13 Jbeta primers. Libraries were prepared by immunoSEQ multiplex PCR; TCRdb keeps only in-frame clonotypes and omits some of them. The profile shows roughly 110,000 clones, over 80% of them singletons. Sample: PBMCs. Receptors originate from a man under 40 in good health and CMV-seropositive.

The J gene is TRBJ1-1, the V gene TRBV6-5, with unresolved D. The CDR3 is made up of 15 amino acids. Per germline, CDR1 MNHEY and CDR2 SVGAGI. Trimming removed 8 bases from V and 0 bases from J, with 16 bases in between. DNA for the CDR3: TGTGCCAGCGGAGGGTTTGGATATCTGAACACTGAAGCTTTCTTT. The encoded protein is CASGGFGYLNTEAFF.

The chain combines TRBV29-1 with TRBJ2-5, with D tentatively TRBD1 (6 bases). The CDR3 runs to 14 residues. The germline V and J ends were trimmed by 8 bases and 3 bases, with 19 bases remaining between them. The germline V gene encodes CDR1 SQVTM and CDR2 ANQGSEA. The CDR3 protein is CSPSRETGKETQYF. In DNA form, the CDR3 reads TGCAGCCCCTCTAGAGAGACAGGTAAAGAGACCCAGTACTTC.

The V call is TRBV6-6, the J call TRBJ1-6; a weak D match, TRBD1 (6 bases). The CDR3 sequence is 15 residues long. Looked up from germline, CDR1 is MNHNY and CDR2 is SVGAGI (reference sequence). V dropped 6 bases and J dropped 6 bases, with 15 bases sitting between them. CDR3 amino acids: CASRDETGPNSPLHF. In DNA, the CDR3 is TGTGCCAGCAGGGACGAGACAGGTCCTAATTCACCCCTCCACTTT.

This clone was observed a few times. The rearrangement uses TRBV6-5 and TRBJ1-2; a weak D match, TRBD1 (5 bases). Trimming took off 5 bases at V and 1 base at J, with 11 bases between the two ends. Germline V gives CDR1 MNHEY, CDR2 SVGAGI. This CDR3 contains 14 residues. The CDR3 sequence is CASSVTALNYGYTF. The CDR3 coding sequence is TGTGCCAGCAGTGTGACAGCGCTTAACTATGGCTACACCTTC.

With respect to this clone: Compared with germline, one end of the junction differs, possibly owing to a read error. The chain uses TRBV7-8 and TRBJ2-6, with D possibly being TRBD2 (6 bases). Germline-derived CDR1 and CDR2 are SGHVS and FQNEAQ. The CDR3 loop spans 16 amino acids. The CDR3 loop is CASSPMAGTGANGLTF. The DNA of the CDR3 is TGTGCCAGCAGCCCCATGGCCGGGACTGGGGCCAACGGCCTGACTTTC.

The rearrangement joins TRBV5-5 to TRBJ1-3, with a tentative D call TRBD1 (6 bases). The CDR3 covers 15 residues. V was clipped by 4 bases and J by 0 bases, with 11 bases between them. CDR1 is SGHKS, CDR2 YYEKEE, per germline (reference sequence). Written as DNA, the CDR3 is TGTGCCAGCAGCCCCGGACAGACCTCTGGAAACACCATATATTTT. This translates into CASSPGQTSGNTIYF.

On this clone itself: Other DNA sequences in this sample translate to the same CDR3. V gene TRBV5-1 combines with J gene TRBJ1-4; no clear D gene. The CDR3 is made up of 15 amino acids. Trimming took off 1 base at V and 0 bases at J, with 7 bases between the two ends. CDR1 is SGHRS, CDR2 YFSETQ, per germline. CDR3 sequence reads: CASSLSGATNEKLFF. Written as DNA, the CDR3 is TGCGCCAGCAGCTTGTCGGGTGCAACTAATGAAAAACTGTTTTTT.

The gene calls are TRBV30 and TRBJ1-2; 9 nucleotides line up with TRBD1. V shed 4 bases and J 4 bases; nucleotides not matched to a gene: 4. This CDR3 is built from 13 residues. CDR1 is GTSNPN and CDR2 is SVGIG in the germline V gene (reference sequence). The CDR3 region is CAWTTGGTYGYTF. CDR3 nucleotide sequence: TGTGCCTGGACGACAGGGGGAACCTATGGCTACACCTTC.

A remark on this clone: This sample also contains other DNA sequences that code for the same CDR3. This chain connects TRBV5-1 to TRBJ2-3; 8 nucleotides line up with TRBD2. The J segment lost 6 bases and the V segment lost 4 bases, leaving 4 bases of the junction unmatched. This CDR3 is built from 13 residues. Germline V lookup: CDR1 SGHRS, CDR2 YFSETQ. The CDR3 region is CASSPGGADTQYF. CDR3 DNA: TGCGCCAGCAGCCCCGGGGGGGCGGATACGCAGTATTTT.

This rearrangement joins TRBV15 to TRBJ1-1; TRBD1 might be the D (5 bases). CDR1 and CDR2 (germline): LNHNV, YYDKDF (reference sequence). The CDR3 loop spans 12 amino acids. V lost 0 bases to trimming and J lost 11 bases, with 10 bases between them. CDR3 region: CATSRDLGDAFF. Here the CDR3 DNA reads TGTGCCACCAGCAGAGATCTAGGGGATGCTTTCTTT. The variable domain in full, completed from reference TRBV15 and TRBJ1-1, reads DAMVIQNPRYQVTQFGKPVTLSCSQTLNHNVMYWYQQKSSQAPKLLFHYYDKDFNNEADTPDNFQSRRPNTSFCFLDIRSPGLGDTAMYLCATSRDLGDAFFGQGTRLTVV.

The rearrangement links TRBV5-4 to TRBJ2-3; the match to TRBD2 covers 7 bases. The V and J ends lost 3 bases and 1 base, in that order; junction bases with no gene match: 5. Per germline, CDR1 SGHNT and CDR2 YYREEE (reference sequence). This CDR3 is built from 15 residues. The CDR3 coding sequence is TGTGCCAGCAGCTCCACCCGGGGGGGCACAGATACGCAGTATTTT. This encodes CASSSTRGGTDTQYF.

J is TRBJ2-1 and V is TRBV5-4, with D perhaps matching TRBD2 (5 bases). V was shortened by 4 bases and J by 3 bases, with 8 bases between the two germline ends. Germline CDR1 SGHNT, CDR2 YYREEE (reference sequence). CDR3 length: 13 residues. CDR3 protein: CASSGSHYNEQFF. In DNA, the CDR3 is TGTGCCAGCAGCGGGAGCCACTACAATGAGCAGTTCTTC.

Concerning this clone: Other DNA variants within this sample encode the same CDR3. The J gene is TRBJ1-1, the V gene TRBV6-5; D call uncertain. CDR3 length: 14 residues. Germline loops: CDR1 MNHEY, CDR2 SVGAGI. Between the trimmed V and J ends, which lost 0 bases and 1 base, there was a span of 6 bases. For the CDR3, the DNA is TGTGCCAGCAGTTACTCGTACAGGAACACTGAAGCTTTCTTT. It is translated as CASSYSYRNTEAFF.

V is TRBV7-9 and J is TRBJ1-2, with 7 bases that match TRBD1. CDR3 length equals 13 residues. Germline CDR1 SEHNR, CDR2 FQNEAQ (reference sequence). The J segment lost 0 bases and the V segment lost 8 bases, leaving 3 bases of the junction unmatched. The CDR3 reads CASDREANYGYTF. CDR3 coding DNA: TGTGCCAGCGACAGGGAGGCTAACTATGGCTACACCTTC.

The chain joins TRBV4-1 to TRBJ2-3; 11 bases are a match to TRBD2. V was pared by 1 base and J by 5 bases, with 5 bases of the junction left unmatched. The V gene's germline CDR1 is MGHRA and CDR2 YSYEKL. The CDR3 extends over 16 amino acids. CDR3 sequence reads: CASSQVGSGGVDTQYF. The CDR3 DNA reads TGCGCCAGCAGCCAAGTGGGTAGCGGGGGGGTAGATACGCAGTATTTT.

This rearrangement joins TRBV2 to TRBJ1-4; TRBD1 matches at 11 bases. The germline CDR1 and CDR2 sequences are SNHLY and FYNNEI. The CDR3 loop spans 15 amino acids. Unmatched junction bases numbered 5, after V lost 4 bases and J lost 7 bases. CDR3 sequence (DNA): TGTGCCAGCAGTGGGGCCGGGACAGGGGGTGAAAAACTGTTTTTT. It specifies CASSGAGTGGEKLFF.